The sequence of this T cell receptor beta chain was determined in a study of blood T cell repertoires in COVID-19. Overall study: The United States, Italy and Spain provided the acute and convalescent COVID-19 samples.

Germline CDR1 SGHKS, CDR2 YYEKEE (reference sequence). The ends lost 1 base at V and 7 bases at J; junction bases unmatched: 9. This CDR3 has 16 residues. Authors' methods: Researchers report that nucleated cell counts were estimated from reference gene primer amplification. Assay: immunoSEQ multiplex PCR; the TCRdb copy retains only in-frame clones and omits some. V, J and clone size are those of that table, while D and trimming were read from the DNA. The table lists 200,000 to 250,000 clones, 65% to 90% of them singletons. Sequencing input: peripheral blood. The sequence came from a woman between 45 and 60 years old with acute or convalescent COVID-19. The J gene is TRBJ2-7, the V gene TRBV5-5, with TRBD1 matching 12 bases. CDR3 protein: CASSLLPGQGAREQYF. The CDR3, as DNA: TGTGCCAGCAGCTTGCTACCGGGACAGGGGGCTCGTGAGCAGTACTTC.